Listed below are T cell receptor beta chains from one sample, sequenced in a study of shared clonotypes between healthy human individuals. The data were produced by immunoSEQ multiplex PCR, yet TCRdb's version contains in-frame clones alone and is incomplete. There are 1,500,000 or so clones in the sample; approximately 98.5% occur only once, and under 0.45% lies in the top ten. Sequencing was performed on naive CD4+ T cells sorted from blood. These receptors all stem from a man aged 25-45 years in good health. Each CDR3 is given with its conserved first and last residue. A D gene is named only where the DNA matches it firmly. A row's size may be missing; if present it is once, few, many or a size class.

D gene: .
J gene: TRBJ2-2
clone size: .
V gene: TRBV7-9
CDR3 DNA: TGTGCCAGCAGCTTAGCTAAGGGAGTAGCGAACACCGGGGAGCTGTTTTTT
CDR3 protein: CASSLAKGVANTGELFF

D gene: .
J gene: TRBJ2-7
clone size: .
V gene: TRBV5-1
CDR3 DNA: TGCGCCAGCAGCTTAGCTCCGGGACTGACCTACGAGCAGTACTTC
CDR3 protein: CASSLAPGLTYEQYF

D gene: .
J gene: TRBJ1-1
clone size: .
V gene: TRBV15
CDR3 DNA: TGTGCCACCAGCAGAGATCCAGGGATGAACACTGAAGCTTTCTTT
CDR3 protein: CATSRDPGMNTEAFF

D gene: TRBD1
J gene: TRBJ2-7
clone size: .
V gene: TRBV2
CDR3 DNA: TGTGCCAGCAGTTCCGACAGGGCTAGGATGAGGGAGCAGTACTTC
CDR3 protein: CASSSDRARMREQYF

D gene: .
J gene: TRBJ1-2
clone size: once
V gene: TRBV9
CDR3 DNA: TGTGCCAGCAGCGTAGATCAAGGGTCTGGCTACACCTTC
CDR3 protein: CASSVDQGSGYTF

D gene: .
J gene: TRBJ1-1
clone size: .
V gene: TRBV27
CDR3 DNA: TGTGCCAGCAGTCGGAGATGGTCAGGGCAAGGGAACACTGAAGCTTTCTTT
CDR3 protein: CASSRRWSGQGNTEAFF

D gene: TRBD2
J gene: TRBJ2-7
clone size: .
V gene: TRBV19
CDR3 DNA: TGTGCCAGTAGTCGGACTAGCGGGAGCCTCGAGCAGTACTTC
CDR3 protein: CASSRTSGSLEQYF

D gene: .
J gene: TRBJ1-4
clone size: .
V gene: TRBV5-1
CDR3 DNA: TGCGCCAGCCGCCCCGGGGGGAATGAAAAACTGTTTTTT
CDR3 protein: CASRPGGNEKLFF

D gene: .
J gene: TRBJ2-1
clone size: .
V gene: TRBV28
CDR3 DNA: TGTGCCAGCAAACTTACACAGGGAAAGAGCTCCTACAATGAGCAGTTCTTC
CDR3 protein: CASKLTQGKSSYNEQFF

D gene: .
J gene: TRBJ1-2
clone size: .
V gene: TRBV5-5
CDR3 DNA: TGTGCCAGCAGTTCCCGAGGGAGTTACAACTATGGCTACACCTTC
CDR3 protein: CASSSRGSYNYGYTF

D gene: .
J gene: TRBJ1-1
clone size: .
V gene: TRBV5-1
CDR3 DNA: TGCGCCAGCAGCTTGTGGACTATGAACACTGAAGCTTTCTTT
CDR3 protein: CASSLWTMNTEAFF

D gene: TRBD2
J gene: TRBJ2-5
clone size: .
V gene: TRBV11-2
CDR3 DNA: TGTGCCAGCAGCTACGGACTAGCGGGAGGGCCAAAACTAAAGACCCAGTACTTC
CDR3 protein: CASSYGLAGGPKLKTQYF

D gene: .
J gene: TRBJ1-1
clone size: .
V gene: TRBV5-1
CDR3 DNA: TGCGCCAGCAGCTTGGTTAGAGAAAACACTGAAGCTTTCTTT
CDR3 protein: CASSLVRENTEAFF

D gene: .
J gene: TRBJ2-1
clone size: .
V gene: TRBV11-2
CDR3 DNA: TGTGCCAGCAGCTTAACCAGGAAATATGAGCAGTTCTTC
CDR3 protein: CASSLTRKYEQFF

D gene: TRBD1
J gene: TRBJ2-1
clone size: .
V gene: TRBV18
CDR3 DNA: TGTGCCAGCTCACCAACCGGGACAGGGGGCGAGCAGTTCTTC
CDR3 protein: CASSPTGTGGEQFF

D gene: .
J gene: TRBJ1-2
clone size: .
V gene: TRBV18
CDR3 DNA: TGTGCCAGCTCACCGAACAGTCCAAACTATGGCTACACCTTC
CDR3 protein: CASSPNSPNYGYTF

D gene: .
J gene: TRBJ1-1
clone size: .
V gene: TRBV14
CDR3 DNA: TGTGCCAGCAGCCGGGGGCGGGGGTCAACGATGAACACTGAAGCTTTCTTT
CDR3 protein: CASSRGRGSTMNTEAFF

D gene: TRBD2
J gene: TRBJ2-2
clone size: .
V gene: TRBV5-1
CDR3 DNA: TGCGCCAGCAGCATCGGACTAGCGGGAGGGTTGAACACCGGGGAGCTGTTTTTT
CDR3 protein: CASSIGLAGGLNTGELFF

D gene: .
J gene: TRBJ2-1
clone size: .
V gene: TRBV7-9
CDR3 DNA: TGTGCCAGCAGCTTAACGTTTGGGATTACTTACAATGAGCAGTTCTTC
CDR3 protein: CASSLTFGITYNEQFF

D gene: .
J gene: TRBJ1-1
clone size: .
V gene: TRBV28
CDR3 DNA: TGTGCCAGCAACTCGGCCCCTACTGAAGCTTTCTTT
CDR3 protein: CASNSAPTEAFF

D gene: .
J gene: TRBJ1-1
clone size: .
V gene: TRBV14
CDR3 DNA: TGTGCCAGCAGTCACTCGGACAGACGAAACACTGAAGCTTTCTTT
CDR3 protein: CASSHSDRRNTEAFF

D gene: .
J gene: TRBJ2-7
clone size: .
V gene: TRBV5-8
CDR3 DNA: TGTGCCAGCAGCGCGGCCGTAAGACGGGAGCAGTACTTC
CDR3 protein: CASSAAVRREQYF

D gene: TRBD1
J gene: TRBJ1-2
clone size: .
V gene: TRBV15
CDR3 DNA: TGTGCCACCAGCAGAGATCAGGGGGTGATCTATGGCTACACCTTC
CDR3 protein: CATSRDQGVIYGYTF

D gene: .
J gene: TRBJ1-2
clone size: .
V gene: TRBV5-1
CDR3 DNA: TGCGCCAGCCGCAGGGTGGGGGGCGCCTATGGCTACACCTTC
CDR3 protein: CASRRVGGAYGYTF

D gene: .
J gene: TRBJ1-5
clone size: .
V gene: TRBV27
CDR3 DNA: TGTGCCAGCAGTTTCGGGGGCACGAGCAATCAGCCCCAGCATTTT
CDR3 protein: CASSFGGTSNQPQHF

D gene: .
J gene: TRBJ1-4
clone size: .
V gene: TRBV2
CDR3 DNA: TGTGCCAGCACTCCGGGAGAGGGAACAACTAATGAAAAACTGTTTTTT
CDR3 protein: CASTPGEGTTNEKLFF